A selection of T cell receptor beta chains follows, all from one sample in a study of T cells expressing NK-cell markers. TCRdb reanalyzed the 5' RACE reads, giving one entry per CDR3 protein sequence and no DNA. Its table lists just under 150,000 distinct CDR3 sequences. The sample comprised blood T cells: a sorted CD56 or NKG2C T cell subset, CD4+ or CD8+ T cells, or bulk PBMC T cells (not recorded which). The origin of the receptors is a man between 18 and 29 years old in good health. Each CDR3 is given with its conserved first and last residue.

CASSELGESAEAFF	TRBV6-4	TRBJ1-1
CASSISWDPRAGHTIYF	TRBV21-1	TRBJ1-3
CSVEGLAGAPMDNEQFF	TRBV29-1	TRBJ2-1
CATSDWGGVSTDTQYF	TRBV24-1	TRBJ2-3
CASSFSGYNEQFF	TRBV5-1	TRBJ2-1
CASREVTGDMEEQYF	TRBV5-1	TRBJ2-7
CASSSFTGKRYF	TRBV6-5	TRBJ2-3
CASSLGAGLETQYF	TRBV12-3/TRBV12-4	TRBJ2-5
CAGETGSNEQYF	TRBV6-1	TRBJ2-7
CASSEGGSPTYEQYF	TRBV6-1	TRBJ2-7
CASSLTSGPKTYEQYF	TRBV7-2	TRBJ2-7
CSTRTSLLPNEQFF	TRBV29-1	TRBJ2-1
CASSPTGGSTDTQYF	TRBV9	TRBJ2-3
CASSSLGGAGDLFNEQFF	TRBV4-2	TRBJ2-1
CASSLASHNEQFF	TRBV11-2	TRBJ2-1
CASSQAGNPNYGYTF	TRBV7-9	TRBJ1-2
CASTAGGPAYEQYF	TRBV19	TRBJ2-7
CASRGPSSYNEQFF	TRBV12-3/TRBV12-4	TRBJ2-1
CATSDSTSGRETQYF	TRBV24-1	TRBJ2-5
CASSFVSANTEAFF	TRBV5-6	TRBJ1-1
CASSTGTSLYKNIQYF	TRBV12-3/TRBV12-4	TRBJ2-4
CASSRGVTNTDTQYF	TRBV27	TRBJ2-3
CASSEVGDEAFF	TRBV10-2	TRBJ1-1
CASSFFPGTAYNEQFF	TRBV6-5	TRBJ2-1
CASSEAYGQASYEQYF	TRBV2	TRBJ2-7
CATSREGSETQYF	TRBV15	TRBJ2-5
CASSRLAGWDEQFF	TRBV11-1	TRBJ2-1
CASSYSGAAGLWNEQFF	TRBV6-5	TRBJ2-1
CATSEAGLALYNEQFF	TRBV24-1	TRBJ2-1
CASSPFLEVNTDTQYF	TRBV9	TRBJ2-3
CASSSWDDSGANVLTF	TRBV7-9	TRBJ2-6